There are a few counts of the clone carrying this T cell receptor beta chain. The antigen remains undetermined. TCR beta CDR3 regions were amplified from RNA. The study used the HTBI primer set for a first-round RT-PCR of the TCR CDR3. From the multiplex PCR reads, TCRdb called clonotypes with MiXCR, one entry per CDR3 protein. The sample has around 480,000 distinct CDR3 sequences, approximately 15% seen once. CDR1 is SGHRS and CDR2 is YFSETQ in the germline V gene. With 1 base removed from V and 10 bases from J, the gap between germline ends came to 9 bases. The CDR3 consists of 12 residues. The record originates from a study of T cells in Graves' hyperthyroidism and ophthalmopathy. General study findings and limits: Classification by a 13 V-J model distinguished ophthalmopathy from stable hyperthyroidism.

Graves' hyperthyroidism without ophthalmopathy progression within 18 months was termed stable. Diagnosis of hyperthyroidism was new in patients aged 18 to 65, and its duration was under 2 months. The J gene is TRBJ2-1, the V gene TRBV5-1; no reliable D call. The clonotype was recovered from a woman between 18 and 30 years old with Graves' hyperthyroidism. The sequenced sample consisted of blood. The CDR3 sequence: CASSLSAAEQFF. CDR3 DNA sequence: TGCGCCAGCAGCTTGTCGGCAGCGGAGCAGTTCTTC.